Sequencing of this T cell receptor (beta chain) was carried out in a study of blood T cell repertoires in COVID-19. Study background: COVID-19 samples from acute and convalescent phases originated in the United States, Italy and Spain. Sources were T cells, B-cell-depleted T cells, or PBMCs; the material itself was cDNA or gDNA.

Sequenced by immunoSEQ multiplex PCR; TCRdb stores in-frame clones only, minus some. Of fewer than 250,000 clones in the sample, around 90% were seen once. The Seattle patients joined while their infection was active and were tracked longitudinally afterward. The CDR3 is 14 amino acids. The germline gives CDR1 MNHEY, CDR2 SVGAGI. V shed 5 bases and J shed 0 bases, with 10 bases lying between them. The rearrangement joins TRBV6-5 to TRBJ1-1; D unclear. Sequencing was done on a sample of peripheral blood. The receptor was isolated from a man under 40 with COVID-19, enrolled during active disease. The CDR3 sequence is CASSLFYLNTEAFF. The CDR3 DNA follows: TGTGCCAGCAGTCTCTTTTATCTGAACACTGAAGCTTTCTTT.